This TCR beta chain was identified in a study of STAT5B mutations in CD4+ large granular lymphocyte leukemia. Regarding this clone: Its antigen is still unknown.

The survey-level immunoSEQ assay was used. Assay used: immunoSEQ multiplex PCR; TCRdb lists only in-frame clones, some missing. The sample has 40,000 or so clones; approximately 72% are singletons. Per the germline V gene, CDR1 is SGHAT and CDR2 is FQDESV (reference sequence). CDR3 size: 16 residues. After removal of 3 bases from V and 6 bases from J, the junction contained 5 bases not matched to a gene. Control samples were healthy donors' buffy coats. Study results and caveats: 8/27 top patient clones versus 2/35 control clones were TRBV06-family.

The rearrangement uses TRBV11-1 and TRBJ2-2; 12 nucleotides match TRBD1. This sequence originates from a human donor in good health. Sample: CD4+ T cells from blood buffy coats. As DNA, the CDR3 is TGTGCCAGCAGCTTCGGGACAGGGGGCGTCGCCGGGGAGCTGTTTTTT. Translated, it gives CASSFGTGGVAGELFF.